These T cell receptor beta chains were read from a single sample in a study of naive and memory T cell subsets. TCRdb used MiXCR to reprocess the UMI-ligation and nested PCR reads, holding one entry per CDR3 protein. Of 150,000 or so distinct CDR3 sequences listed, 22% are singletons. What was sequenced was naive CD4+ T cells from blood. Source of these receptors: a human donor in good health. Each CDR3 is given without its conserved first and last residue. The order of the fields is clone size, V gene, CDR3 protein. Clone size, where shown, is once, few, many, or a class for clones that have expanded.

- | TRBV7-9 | ASSLETWDQPQH
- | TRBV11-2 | ASRPVGSYEQY
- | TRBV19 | ASSPPASRQGEQF
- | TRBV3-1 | ASSHTGIGNTIY
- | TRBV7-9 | ASSHRAGWQETQY
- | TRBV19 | ASSRTSGSTSYNEQF
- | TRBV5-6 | ASSLPWGIGELF
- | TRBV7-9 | ASRYQAGGSYNEQF
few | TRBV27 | ASSLSARRREQY
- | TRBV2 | ASIRDRGYNEQF
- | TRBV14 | ASSHLQGGRNEQF
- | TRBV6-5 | ASSLASSNQPQH
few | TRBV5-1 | ASSLIPGGLNTEAF
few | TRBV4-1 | ASSQVMGRDTEAF
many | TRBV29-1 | SGTGIGNNEQF
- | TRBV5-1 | ASSLVAGRTGELF
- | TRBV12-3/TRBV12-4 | ASSGRRLGKLF
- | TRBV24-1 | ATRGLPGETQY
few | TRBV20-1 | SATLAGGSYEQY
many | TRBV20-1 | SASGNRGSTDTQY
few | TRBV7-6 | ASSITGLVLNEQF
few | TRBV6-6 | ASQLGQVTYEQY
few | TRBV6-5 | ASSPRGRALNYGYT
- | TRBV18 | ASSAEQGSDTQY
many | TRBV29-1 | SVVISPGQTF
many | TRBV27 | ASSSTYEQY
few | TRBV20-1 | SARDGRIEQY
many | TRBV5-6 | ASSTGYSGANVLT
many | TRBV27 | ASRVWSNSPLH
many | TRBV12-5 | ASGSPRGLNTEAF
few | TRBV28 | ASSSPAAGQETQY
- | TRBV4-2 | ASSQATSGSISEQF
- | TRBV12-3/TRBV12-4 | ASSETAGNTIY
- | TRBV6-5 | ASSPRGWYQPQH
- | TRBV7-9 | ASSPTSAYYSYNEQF
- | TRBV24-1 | ATSESGTSGTDTQY
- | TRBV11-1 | ASSLERLAGAPETQY
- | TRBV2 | ASSGLRGTDTQY
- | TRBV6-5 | ASSYFGQSTDTQY
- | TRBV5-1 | ASSLFAGNTEAF
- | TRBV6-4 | ASSPLGARGEKLF
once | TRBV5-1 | ASSLYGAETEAF
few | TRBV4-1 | ASSQDLTALYGYT
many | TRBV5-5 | ASRLGLPNEAF
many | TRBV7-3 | ASSPLGRGFYNEQF